The 28 T cell receptor beta chains below were found in one sample sequenced in a study of T cell clones after liver transplantation. Clones were sequenced by immunoSEQ multiplex PCR, and TCRdb holds only the in-frame ones, with some missing. The sample lists approximately 6,400 clones, around 80% seen once, with 13% in the top ten. Sequencing was performed on CD8+ T cells from blood, taken approximately 3.5 years after liver transplant. The source of these receptors is a human patient who received a liver transplant. Among the T cells, some may be from the graft donor.

The chain links TRBV7-2 to TRBJ1-2; D remains ambiguous. The germline gives CDR1 SGHTA, CDR2 FQGNSA. V was pared by 1 base and J by 0 bases, with 15 bases between. This CDR3 contains 17 residues. The CDR3 DNA sequence: TGTGCCAGCAGCTTAGACAAGGCAGCCAGCTCTAACTATGGCTACACCTTC. Residues: CASSLDKAASSNYGYTF.

CDR3 loop: CASSLYRPHSTGQGILLWGYTF. The DNA for the CDR3 is TGTGCCAGCAGTTTGTACCGGCCACACTCAACCGGACAGGGGATACTACTATGGGGCTACACCTTC. This chain uses TRBV27 with TRBJ1-2; TRBD1 aligns across 9 bases. Germline V gene sequence: CDR1 MNHEY, CDR2 SMNVEV (reference sequence). The CDR3 is made up of 22 amino acids. Losses at the gene ends were 3 bases for V and 8 bases for J; bases not matched to a gene: 31.

The CDR3 nucleotides read TGTGCCACGGAGGGACTAGCGGGGGACTGGGGCTCCTACGAGCAGTACTTC. Its protein is CATEGLAGDWGSYEQYF. This chain links TRBV28 with TRBJ2-7; 14 bases line up with TRBD2. V was clipped by 10 bases and J by 0 bases; unmatched bases: 11. Germline V gives CDR1 MDHEN, CDR2 SYDVKM. This CDR3 contains 17 residues.

There are a few counts of this clone. The chain combines TRBV11-2 with TRBJ2-7, with D unclear. Germline CDR1 and CDR2: SGHAT and FQNNGV. The germline V and J ends were trimmed by 3 bases and 1 base, with 7 bases remaining between them. The CDR3 spans 13 residues. As DNA, the CDR3 is TGTGCCAGCAGCTTTAGCAGGTCCTACGAGCAGTACTTC. Translated, it gives CASSFSRSYEQYF.

This chain joins TRBV6-5 and TRBJ2-7, with 7 bases aligning to TRBD2. The CDR3 has 14 amino acids. From germline, CDR1 is MNHEY and CDR2 SVGAGI. J lost 3 bases, V lost 2 bases, and 4 bases had no gene match. DNA for the CDR3: TGTGCCAGCAGTTACGAGCGGGAAGGCTACGAGCAGTACTTC. This gives the protein CASSYEREGYEQYF.

The chain employs TRBV7-2 and TRBJ2-5; tentatively, D is TRBD1 (5 bases). V lost 1 base, J lost 1 base, and 10 bases lay in between. The CDR3 consists of 15 residues. Germline V CDR1 and CDR2: SGHTA, FQGNSA. The CDR3 loop reads CASSLEGNTQETQYF. The DNA for the CDR3 is TGTGCCAGCAGCTTAGAGGGGAACACCCAAGAGACCCAGTACTTC.

The genes are TRBV9 and TRBJ2-1; D call uncertain. Germline V gene sequence: CDR1 SGDLS, CDR2 YYNGEE. CDR3 size: 13 residues. V was clipped by 3 bases and J by 4 bases, with 8 bases between them. CDR3 nucleotides: TGTGCCAGCAGCGCGGACGGATACAATGAGCAGTTCTTC. Its protein is CASSADGYNEQFF.

This rearrangement joins TRBV7-2 to TRBJ1-4; D might be TRBD1 (6 bases). The length of the CDR3 is 15 residues. V was cut by 5 bases and J by 5 bases, with 15 bases left in between. Germline CDR1 and CDR2: SGHTA and FQGNSA. DNA for the CDR3: TGTGCCAGCAGCGCTAACAGGGCTTCAAATGAAAAACTGTTTTTT. Translation: CASSANRASNEKLFF.

J is TRBJ2-3 and V is TRBV11-2, with D hard to call. Trimming removed 1 base from V and 4 bases from J, with 3 bases in between. The CDR3 is 12 amino acids. Germline lookup yields CDR1 SGHAT and CDR2 FQNNGV. The DNA of the CDR3 is TGTGCCAGCAGCTTAGTAGCAGATACGCAGTATTTT. Residues: CASSLVADTQYF.

The chain has TRBV28 and TRBJ2-3, with 12 positions matching TRBD2. Germline V gives CDR1 MDHEN, CDR2 SYDVKM. The CDR3 consists of 17 residues. The junction had 6 bases not matched to a gene; V was cut back by 2 bases and J by 3 bases. The CDR3 loop reads CASSLLAGGEGTDTQYF. The CDR3 nucleotides are TGTGCCAGCAGTTTACTAGCGGGAGGGGAGGGGACAGATACGCAGTATTTT.

The chain recombines TRBV7-2 with TRBJ1-1; no definite D call. Germline V CDR1 and CDR2: SGHTA, FQGNSA. The V and J ends lost 5 bases and 0 bases respectively, with 7 bases between them. This CDR3 comprises 13 residues. CDR3 protein: CASSRRMNTEAFF. CDR3 DNA: TGTGCCAGCAGCCGTCGGATGAACACTGAAGCTTTCTTT.

J is TRBJ2-7 and V is TRBV7-8; D gene uncertain. This CDR3 is 13 amino acids long. Germline CDR1 reads SGHVS; CDR2 reads FQNEAQ. Trimming removed 5 bases at V and 2 bases at J, with 10 bases between. CDR3: CASSPELAYEQYF. The CDR3 DNA reads TGTGCCAGCAGCCCGGAGCTTGCCTACGAGCAGTACTTC.

This chain joins TRBV27 and TRBJ2-4; D is uncertain. This CDR3 comprises 15 residues. Trimming removed 0 bases from V and 8 bases from J, with 14 bases in between. Germline V gene sequence: CDR1 MNHEY, CDR2 SMNVEV (reference sequence). Written as DNA, the CDR3 is TGTGCCAGCAGTTTATCTAGCCTGTCCAGGTACATTCAGTACTTC. It yields the protein CASSLSSLSRYIQYF.

CDR3 in DNA: TGTGCCAGCAGCTTGTACAAGCCCAACGAGCAGTACTTC. Residues: CASSLYKPNEQYF. The rearrangement uses TRBV11-2 and TRBJ2-7; D gene ambiguous. Germline V CDR1 and CDR2: SGHAT, FQNNGV. Trimming pared 3 bases from V and 5 bases from J, leaving 11 bases between. There are 13 residues in the CDR3.

The V and J genes are TRBV7-8 and TRBJ2-1; maybe TRBD2 (5 bases). The CDR3 extends over 16 amino acids. V shed 5 bases and J shed 0 bases, with 14 bases lying between them. Germline CDR1 SGHVS, CDR2 FQNEAQ. Written as DNA, the CDR3 is TGTGCCAGCAGCCCGGACTCGACCAGCTCCTACAATGAGCAGTTCTTC. It translates to CASSPDSTSSYNEQFF.

The gene calls are TRBV11-1 and TRBJ2-3; 15 bases fit TRBD2. Germline lookup yields CDR1 SGHAT and CDR2 FQDESV (reference sequence). The V segment lost 4 bases and the J segment 5 bases; nucleotides outside the gene matches: 4. CDR3 size: 16 residues. CDR3 nucleotides: TGTGCCAGCAGCTGGACTAGCGGGAGGGGAGTAGATACGCAGTATTTT. Its translation is CASSWTSGRGVDTQYF.

The chain joins TRBV4-1 to TRBJ2-3, with D possibly being TRBD2 (6 bases). Germline CDR1 and CDR2: MGHRA and YSYEKL. Trimming left V 0 bases short and J 2 bases short, with 12 bases between. The length of the CDR3 is 16 residues. CDR3 amino acids: CASSQDNSGITDTQYF. CDR3 nucleotides: TGCGCCAGCAGCCAAGATAATAGCGGAATCACAGATACGCAGTATTTT.

The chain combines TRBV7-9 with TRBJ2-1, with a weak D call TRBD2 (5 bases). This CDR3 region has 16 residues. The germline V gene encodes CDR1 SEHNR and CDR2 FQNEAQ (reference sequence). Trimming cost V 8 bases and J 5 bases, with 22 bases left between them. The CDR3: CASWTSAGGVDNEQFF. CDR3 sequence (DNA): TGTGCCAGCTGGACCAGCGCTGGAGGTGTGGACAATGAGCAGTTCTTC.

This sequence joins TRBV27 and TRBJ2-7; D unresolved. Germline V gene sequence: CDR1 MNHEY, CDR2 SMNVEV (reference sequence). With 2 bases removed from V and 3 bases from J, the gap between germline ends came to 11 bases. CDR3 length equals 14 residues. The chain's CDR3 is CASSLAPWGYEQYF. For the CDR3, the DNA is TGTGCCAGCAGTTTAGCCCCATGGGGCTACGAGCAGTACTTC.

This clone was recorded a few times. This sequence joins TRBV19 and TRBJ2-1, with a possible D match to TRBD2 (6 bases). Germline V gives CDR1 LNHDA, CDR2 SQIVND (reference sequence). This CDR3 is built from 13 residues. The V and J ends lost 3 bases and 9 bases respectively, with 12 bases between them. DNA for the CDR3: TGTGCCAGTAGTATCGGGGGAATGCTTGAGCAGTTCTTC. Protein product: CASSIGGMLEQFF.

The chain couples TRBV9 to TRBJ2-3; TRBD1 aligns across 7 bases. Germline lookup yields CDR1 SGDLS and CDR2 YYNGEE. V shed 4 bases, J shed 0 bases, and the junction held 2 bases outside the gene matches. The CDR3 is 14 residues long. As DNA, the CDR3 is TGTGCCAGCAGCCGACAGGGTAGCACAGATACGCAGTATTTT. It encodes CASSRQGSTDTQYF.

The chain links TRBV27 to TRBJ2-7, with TRBD1 matching over 9 bases. J lost 3 bases, V lost 4 bases, and 4 bases had no gene match. The CDR3 has 14 residues. In germline, CDR1 is MNHEY, CDR2 SMNVEV (reference sequence). CDR3 coding DNA: TGTGCCAGCAGTTGGACAGGGGCCCTCTACGAGCAGTACTTC. Its translation: CASSWTGALYEQYF.

The sample holds one count of this clone. The J gene is TRBJ2-7, the V gene TRBV27; D is unclear. V was shortened by 3 bases and J by 7 bases, with 7 bases between the two germline ends. Germline-derived CDR1 and CDR2 are MNHEY and SMNVEV (reference sequence). The CDR3 extends over 11 amino acids. CDR3 sequence reads: CASSLLGEQYF. In DNA, the CDR3 is TGTGCCAGCAGTTTGTTGGGTGAGCAGTACTTC.

This chain uses TRBV5-6 with TRBJ1-4; 10 nucleotides match TRBD1. This CDR3 has 18 residues. Germline values: CDR1 SGHDT, CDR2 YYEEEE. With V trimmed by 1 base and J by 2 bases, 8 bases remained unmatched. CDR3 in DNA: TGTGCCAGCAGCTTGTTAGGACAGGGGGAAGGGACTAATGAAAAACTGTTTTTT. Amino acids: CASSLLGQGEGTNEKLFF.

V gene TRBV7-9 combines with J gene TRBJ1-5, with a possible D match to TRBD1 (5 bases). Germline assignment: CDR1 SEHNR and CDR2 FQNEAQ (reference sequence). The V and J ends lost 5 bases and 6 bases respectively, with 17 bases between them. The CDR3 consists of 15 residues. CDR3 amino acids: CASSPPGEEGQPQHF. In DNA, the CDR3 is TGTGCCAGCAGCCCTCCGGGGGAGGAAGGTCAGCCCCAGCATTTT.

As to this clone: Other DNA sequences in the same sample also yield this CDR3. The rearrangement uses TRBV19 and TRBJ2-7, with TRBD1 matching 8 bases. Germline V gene lookup returns CDR1 LNHDA and CDR2 SQIVND (reference sequence). Germline trimming cut 6 bases from V and 4 bases from J; bases unmatched to any gene: 5. The CDR3 consists of 13 residues. The CDR3 DNA is TGTGCCAGTAGCCCGGGACAGGCTTACGAGCAGTACTTC. This codes for CASSPGQAYEQYF.

This clone was observed once. V usage is TRBV12-5 and J usage is TRBJ2-1, with 7 bases aligning to TRBD2. From germline, CDR1 is LGHNT and CDR2 FRNRAP. The CDR3 totals 17 residues. With V trimmed by 6 bases and J by 0 bases, 11 bases remained unmatched. CDR3: CASGHTSVGSSYNEQFF. The CDR3 coding sequence is TGTGCTAGTGGACACACTAGCGTGGGAAGCTCCTACAATGAGCAGTTCTTC.

Concerning this clone itself: An end of the junction does not agree with germline; a read error may underlie this. Other DNA sequences in the sample encode the same CDR3. The chain links TRBV5-4 to TRBJ2-1; D call uncertain. The CDR3 runs to 15 residues. Germline-derived CDR1 and CDR2 are SGHNT and YYREEE (reference sequence). Here the CDR3 reads CASRPGLPSYNEQFF. The CDR3, as DNA: TGTGCTAGCAGGCCCGGGCTTCCCTCCTACAATGAGCAGTTCTTC. The full variable domain, its missing parts supplied by reference TRBV5-4 and TRBJ2-1, is ETGVTQSPTHLIKTRGQQVTLRCSSQSGHNTVSWYQQALGQGPQFIFQYYREEENGRGNFPPRFSGLQFPNYSSELNVNALELDDSALYLCASRPGLPSYNEQFFGPGTRLTVL.